This T cell receptor beta chain was obtained from a study of control samples from healthy donors and cancer patients. Trimming took 5 bases from V and 0 from J, leaving 19 bases between them. The CDR3 sequence is 17 residues long. CDR1 and CDR2 (germline): MNHEY, SVGEGT. The count of this clone is one. Assay: immunoSEQ multiplex PCR; the TCRdb copy retains only in-frame clones and omits some. The sample holds fewer than 200,000 clones, 90% seen once. Material: blood. This receptor was identified in a woman aged 50 to 60 in good health. The V and J genes are TRBV6-2 or TRBV6-3 and TRBJ1-1; D might be TRBD1 (5 bases). The CDR3 here is CASSLTMTGTLNTEAFF. CDR3 nucleotide sequence: TGTGCCAGCAGTCTAACTATGACCGGGACCTTGAACACTGAAGCTTTCTTT.